Listed below are T cell receptor beta chains from one sample, sequenced in a study of blood T cells in healthy people across ages. TCRdb re-called the 5' RACE reads through MiXCR, storing one row per CDR3 protein. The top ten clones hold around a quarter of a sample with around 800,000 distinct CDR3 sequences, under 80% of them seen once. The source material was blood. Receptors originate from a young man in good health. Each CDR3 is given with its conserved first and last residue. D genes are given only for firm matches. Size tells how often a clone was seen (once, few, many) or the class of an expanded clone, and some rows leave it out.

v_gene	j_gene	abundance	d_gene	CDR3nt	CDR3aa
TRBV15	TRBJ1-2	few	NA	TGTGCCACCAGCAGAGATGGTGCGAACTATGGCTACACCTTC	CATSRDGANYGYTF
TRBV20-1	TRBJ1-1	NA	NA	TGCAGCACCTTGGGGCCGAACACTGAAGCTTTCTTT	CSTLGPNTEAFF
TRBV4-3	TRBJ2-7	NA	NA	TGCGCCAGCAGCCACGGTACCGATGGAAAGTACTTC	CASSHGTDGKYF
TRBV5-6	TRBJ2-7	NA	TRBD1	TGTGCCAGCAGACGGACAGGGCCAGGGTACGAGCAGTACTTC	CASRRTGPGYEQYF
TRBV7-2	TRBJ2-3	NA	TRBD2	TGTGCCAGCAGCTTATCCGGACTAGCGGGAGTGGGAGATACGCAGTATTTT	CASSLSGLAGVGDTQYF
TRBV5-1	TRBJ1-1	NA	NA	TGCGCCAGCAGCTTGGTTAGGCAGCGTGAAGCTTTCTTT	CASSLVRQREAFF
TRBV4-1	TRBJ2-3	NA	TRBD2	TGCGCCAGTAGGCTAGCGGCTAACACAGATACGCAGTATTTT	CASRLAANTDTQYF
TRBV27	TRBJ2-5	NA	TRBD1	TGTGCCAGCAGTTTATCAGCGGACAGGTACCTATATCGCCAAGAGACCCAGTACTTC	CASSLSADRYLYRQETQYF
TRBV6-5	TRBJ2-7	NA	NA	TGTACCAGCAGCCCACAGGGATGGCGTGAGCAGTACTTC	CTSSPQGWREQYF
TRBV10-3	TRBJ2-1	NA	TRBD2	TGTGCCATCAGTGAGCGGGGGGGCTACTATGAGCAGTTCTTC	CAISERGGYYEQFF
TRBV20-1	TRBJ2-7	NA	NA	TGCAGTGCTTTCCGGACTGGCGGGGACCCCTACGAGCAGTACTTC	CSAFRTGGDPYEQYF
TRBV2	TRBJ2-3	NA	TRBD1	TGTGCCAGCAGAGCCGGGACAGGGATCGATACGCAGTATTTT	CASRAGTGIDTQYF
TRBV20-1	TRBJ2-5	NA	NA	TGCAGTGCTAGAGATCCTTGGGGGGGCCACGAGTACTTC	CSARDPWGGHEYF
TRBV29-1	TRBJ2-6	few	NA	TGCAGCGTGGGGGACTCTGGGGCCAACGTCCTGACTTTC	CSVGDSGANVLTF
TRBV27	TRBJ2-1	NA	NA	TGTGCCAGCAGTTTTAGTTCCGGTGAGCAGTTCTTC	CASSFSSGEQFF
TRBV28	TRBJ2-4	NA	TRBD2	TGTGCCAGCAGTTCTGCCGGGACTAGCGGGGGGAGGGGCATTCAGTACTTC	CASSSAGTSGGRGIQYF
TRBV5-1	TRBJ2-7	NA	NA	TGCGCCAGCAGCATCGCGGACTGGTCCTACGAGCAGTACTTC	CASSIADWSYEQYF
TRBV14	TRBJ2-3	few	TRBD2	TGTGCCAGCAGTCGAACTAGCGGGACTACGCAGTATTTT	CASSRTSGTTQYF
TRBV12-3/TRBV12-4	TRBJ2-7	NA	NA	TGTGCCAGCAGTTTCGGGGGCAAGGACGAGCAGTACTTC	CASSFGGKDEQYF
TRBV4-3	TRBJ1-1	NA	NA	TGCGCCAGCGGCGGGACACTGAACACTGAAGCTTTCTTT	CASGGTLNTEAFF
TRBV6-2/TRBV6-3	TRBJ2-1	few	TRBD1	TGTGCCAGCAGTCCCGGGACAGGGATCAACAATGAGCAGTTCTTC	CASSPGTGINNEQFF
TRBV10-3	TRBJ2-1	few	NA	TGTGCCATCAGTGAGTCGAGTAGGGTTGGCAATGAGCAGTTCTTC	CAISESSRVGNEQFF
TRBV29-1	TRBJ1-4	NA	TRBD1	TGCAGCGTGACAGGGGGCGTAAATGAAAAACTGTTTTTT	CSVTGGVNEKLFF
TRBV6-5	TRBJ1-5	NA	NA	TGTGCCAGCAGTTACCAGCGCAATCAGCCCCAGCATTTT	CASSYQRNQPQHF
TRBV14	TRBJ2-1	NA	NA	TGTGCCAGCAGCCAAGTCACTAGGCCTCTCTACAATGAGCAGTTCTTC	CASSQVTRPLYNEQFF
TRBV9	TRBJ2-7	NA	NA	TGTGCCAGCAGCGTAGTGAGGGTTAGCCACGAGCAGTACTTC	CASSVVRVSHEQYF
TRBV4-2	TRBJ2-1	NA	NA	TGTGCCAGCAGCCAAGGGGGGGCGGTCGATGAGCAGTTCTTC	CASSQGGAVDEQFF
TRBV7-2	TRBJ2-1	once	TRBD2	TGTGCCAGCAGCAAACCGCTAGCGGGGGGTAACAATGAGCAGTTCTTC	CASSKPLAGGNNEQFF
TRBV29-1	TRBJ2-1	NA	NA	TGCAGCGTGGGGGCGGGACCGCAAGAGACCCAGTTCTTC	CSVGAGPQETQFF
TRBV9	TRBJ1-4	NA	NA	TGTGCCAGCAGCGATTCCGGGACGCCTGAAAAACTGTTTTTT	CASSDSGTPEKLFF
TRBV29-1	TRBJ2-7	few	NA	TGCAGCGTTGGTGGCGGGCTGACCTACGAGCAGTACTTC	CSVGGGLTYEQYF
TRBV10-3	TRBJ2-4	NA	NA	TGTGCCATCAGTGAGTCCCCCCGGGGGGCCAAAAACATTCAGTACTTC	CAISESPRGAKNIQYF
TRBV4-3	TRBJ2-5	few	NA	TGCGCCAGCAGCCCCACTCCGAGCCCCAGAGAGACCCAGTACTTC	CASSPTPSPRETQYF
TRBV5-1	TRBJ2-7	NA	NA	TGCGCCAGCAGCTTGAGTCCCGACAGAAACTACGAGCAGTACTTC	CASSLSPDRNYEQYF
TRBV12-3/TRBV12-4	TRBJ2-1	NA	NA	TGTGCCAGTTGGAACTCGGGATACAATGAGCAGTTCTTC	CASWNSGYNEQFF
TRBV20-1	TRBJ2-7	NA	NA	TGCAGTGCGGACCAGGGGTGGACCTACGAGCAGTACTTC	CSADQGWTYEQYF
TRBV4-2	TRBJ1-6	few	NA	TGTGCCAGCAGCCAAGTGGGTCAACTCCGGGACCGCGACCCCAATTCACCCCTCCACTTT	CASSQVGQLRDRDPNSPLHF
TRBV12-3/TRBV12-4	TRBJ1-2	NA	NA	TGTGCCAGCATAAGGGATCGATCCTATGGCTACACCTTC	CASIRDRSYGYTF
TRBV10-3	TRBJ2-5	many	NA	TGTGCCATCAGTGACACGGGGGAGATCCAAGAGACCCAGTACTTC	CAISDTGEIQETQYF
TRBV6-2/TRBV6-3	TRBJ2-1	NA	NA	TGTGCCAGCAGTTACTCGGGGGAGGGGGCCTGGAATGAGCAGTTCTTC	CASSYSGEGAWNEQFF
TRBV27	TRBJ2-7	NA	NA	TGTGCCAGCAGCCCCTCCTGGAACTACGAGCAGTACTTC	CASSPSWNYEQYF
TRBV5-1	TRBJ2-2	NA	TRBD1	TGCGCCAGCAGCCTAGGGACAGGTTACACCGGGGAGCTGTTTTTT	CASSLGTGYTGELFF
TRBV4-1	TRBJ2-1	once	TRBD2	TGCGCCAGCAGCCAAGAGCCTAGCGGGGGGAGGTACAATGAGCAGTTCTTC	CASSQEPSGGRYNEQFF
TRBV27	TRBJ2-5	NA	TRBD2	TGTGCCAGCACCCCCGGGACTAGCGTTAATGAGCAGTACTTC	CASTPGTSVNEQYF
TRBV7-9	TRBJ2-1	NA	NA	TGTGCCAGCAGTTCAGATAGCGGTTGGGATGAGCAGTTCTTC	CASSSDSGWDEQFF
TRBV7-9	TRBJ2-5	NA	TRBD2	TGTGCCAGCAGCTTACTAGCGGGCATGGGAGAGACCCAGTACTTC	CASSLLAGMGETQYF